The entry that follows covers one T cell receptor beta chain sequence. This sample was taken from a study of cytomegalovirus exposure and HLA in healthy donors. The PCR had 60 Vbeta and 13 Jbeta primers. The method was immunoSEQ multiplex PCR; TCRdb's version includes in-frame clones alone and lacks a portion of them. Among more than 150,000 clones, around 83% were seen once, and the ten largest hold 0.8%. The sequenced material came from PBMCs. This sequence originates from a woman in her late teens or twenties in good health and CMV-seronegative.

This chain's CDR3 is CAWSDRDYGYTF. The CDR3 nucleotides read TGTGCCTGGTCTGACAGAGACTATGGCTACACCTTC. The chain employs TRBV30 and TRBJ1-2; a weak D match, TRBD1 (5 bases). Trimming cost V 5 bases and J 3 bases, with 10 bases left between them. This CDR3 is built from 12 residues. Germline CDR1 and CDR2: GTSNPN and SVGIG (reference sequence).